The subject of this entry is one T cell receptor (beta chain). Its antigen is still unknown. No base quality values were provided; no much bigger clone lies one nucleotide off. The data stem from a study of blood T cells in healthy people across ages (dated by TCRdb to the mid-2010s). Background for the entire study: In model experiments, template switching captured about one uniquely barcoded TCR beta cDNA molecule for every two T cells. Four age groups were formed from the donors: young (average about 15 years), middle-aged (roughly 38), aged (about 68) and long-lived (approximately 80). Age-related changes in TCR beta repertoire diversity were measured in the study by deep sequencing normalized with unique cDNA molecular identifiers. For two donors (one aged 18 to 29 and one aged 80 or older), the study analyzed two additional independent replicas of 1 million unique cDNA reads from the same blood draw. To avoid experimental bias, donors of different ages were distributed randomly across sequencing lanes. What the study reported, not specific to this receptor: As age increased, observed TCR beta diversity per million T cells dropped in a roughly linear way, and a significant reduction was already evident by age roughly 36. The CMV infection status of donors was not known, potentially confounding age-related changes in expanded clonotypes. Estimates of total diversity from one million sequenced T cells were regarded as lower bounds and underestimates. The long-lived group showed more naive CD4+ T cells, fewer expanded clones and increased TCR diversity than the aged group, suggesting age selection. A strong correlation was found between observed TCR beta diversity and the percentage of naive T cells measured by flow cytometry. Since profiling was done on bulk unsorted PBMCs, naive and antigen-experienced compartments could not be conclusively compared.

Cut back by 4 bases and 7 bases, the V and J ends lie 13 bases apart. CDR1 SNHLY and CDR2 FYNNEI are derived from the germline V gene. The CDR3 has 14 amino acids, counting the end cysteine and phenylalanine. Solely the CDR3 DNA is kept, with 42 bases framed from the first base. Library generation was performed with 5' RACE. Sequencer: Illumina HiSeq 2500. A second PCR of roughly 7 to 11 cycles was performed with a sample-barcoded 5' primer and a J-beta primer mix. A template-switch 5' adaptor carrying 12 random nucleotides introduced a unique molecular identifier onto each TCR beta cDNA molecule. At least 2.5 million CDR3-containing paired-end reads were obtained from each sample. First-strand cDNA synthesis was performed from all RNA using the Mint cDNA synthesis kit, with priming by a TRBC-specific oligonucleotide. After uracil-DNA glycosylase treatment, a first 18-cycle PCR used universal primers M1SS and BC2_uni_R on all cDNA. The study's own analysis went as follows. Normalization of each sample was performed by random selection of 1 million high-quality reads, each carrying a distinct molecular identifier. Reads sharing molecular identifiers were discarded rather than binned into consensus sequences. MiTCR, run with a Q25 quality threshold and the strictest error-elimination algorithm, handled CDR3 identification, clonotype clustering and error correction. Lower-bound total TCR beta diversity was estimated with a nonparametric unseen species model using Euler transformation. TCRdb trimmed the raw reads at Q25, called clones with MiXCR and kept productive beta chains. Identical CDR3 protein sequences are pooled into one entry, listed with their most common genes and DNA. The V and J calls were determined by TCRdb, not by the authors. For this sample the table gives approximately 810,000 distinct CDR3 sequences, of which about 36% were detected only once. 13% of the sample is in the top ten clones.

Donors were 39 systemically healthy Caucasian individuals from Russia aged roughly 6 to 90 years. Each donor gave ten milliliters of peripheral blood, collected into EDTA-treated Vacutainer tubes. PBMCs were isolated by Ficoll-Paque density-gradient centrifugation, with at least 6.5 million obtained per sample. Total RNA was extracted from PBMCs with Trizol reagent, with at least 5 micrograms obtained per sample. For every donor, flow cytometry on a PBMC aliquot measured the percentage of naive CD45RAhigh/CD27high T cells. Recombination joined TRBV2 with TRBJ1-4; the D gene is perhaps TRBD1, from 5 matching bases. This TCR derives from a man aged 18 to 29 in good health. The sample taken for sequencing was blood. This receptor has the CDR3 CASSGPGGSEKLFF. The DNA is TGTGCCAGCAGTGGCCCGGGGGGAAGTGAAAAACTGTTTTTT. With the rest looked up from the reference TRBV2 and TRBJ1-4 genes rather than sequenced, the full variable domain is EPEVTQTPSHQVTQMGQEVILRCVPISNHLYFYWYRQILGQKVEFLVSFYNNEISEKSEIFDDQFSVERPDGSNFTLKIRSTKLEDSAMYFCASSGPGGSEKLFFGSGTQLSVL.